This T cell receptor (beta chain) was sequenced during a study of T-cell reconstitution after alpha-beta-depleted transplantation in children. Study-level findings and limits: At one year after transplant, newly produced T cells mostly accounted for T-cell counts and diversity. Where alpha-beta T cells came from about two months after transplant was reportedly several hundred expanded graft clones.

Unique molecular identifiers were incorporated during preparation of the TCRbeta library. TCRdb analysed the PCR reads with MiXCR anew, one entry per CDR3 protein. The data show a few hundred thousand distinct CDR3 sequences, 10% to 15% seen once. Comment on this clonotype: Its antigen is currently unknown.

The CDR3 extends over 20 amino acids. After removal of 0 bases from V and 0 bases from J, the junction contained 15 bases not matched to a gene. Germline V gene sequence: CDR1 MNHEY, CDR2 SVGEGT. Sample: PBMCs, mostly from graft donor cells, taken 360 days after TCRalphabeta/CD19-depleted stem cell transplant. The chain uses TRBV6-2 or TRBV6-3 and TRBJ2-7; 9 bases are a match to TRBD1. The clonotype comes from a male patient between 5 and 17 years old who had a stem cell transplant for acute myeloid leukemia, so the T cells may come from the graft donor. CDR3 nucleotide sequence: TGTGCCAGCAGTTACTCAATGTGGGGACAGGGTGACGGCGACTCCTACGAGCAGTACTTC. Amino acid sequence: CASSYSMWGQGDGDSYEQYF.